Listed here are 12 T cell receptor beta chains from one sample, sequenced in a study of T-cell reconstitution after alpha-beta-depleted transplantation in children. Preparation of the TCRbeta library involved a method that used unique molecular identifiers. Each CDR3 protein gets one entry after TCRdb re-called the PCR reads with MiXCR. Here the sample spans 500,000 to 600,000 distinct CDR3 sequences, about 17% being singletons. This specimen consisted of PBMCs from the stem cell graft donor, obtained from the stem cell graft. All receptors come from a human donor who donated a stem cell graft to a child with acute lymphoblastic leukemia.

This clonotype was detected many times. V is TRBV6-5 and J is TRBJ2-1; D uncertain. Germline CDR1 and CDR2: MNHEY and SVGAGI. CDR3 length equals 13 residues. The germline V and J ends were trimmed by 6 bases and 0 bases, with 6 bases remaining between them. Here the CDR3 DNA reads TGTGCCAGCAGCTACAGCTCCTACAATGAGCAGTTCTTC. It is translated as CASSYSSYNEQFF.

This clonotype has more than one count but fewer than ten. The chain links TRBV4-2 to TRBJ2-7; D remains ambiguous. This CDR3 is 13 amino acids long. The ends were cut back, 0 bases at V and 6 bases at J, with 9 bases in the middle. Germline CDR1 and CDR2: LGHNA and YNFKEQ. This chain's CDR3 is CASSQEGLVEQYF. In nucleotides, the CDR3 is TGTGCCAGCAGCCAAGAAGGCCTAGTCGAGCAGTACTTC.

The chain recombines TRBV3-1 with TRBJ2-1; 11 bases line up with TRBD2. The germline V gene encodes CDR1 LGHDT and CDR2 YNNKEL (reference sequence). The CDR3 extends over 16 amino acids. The ends lost 4 bases at V and 9 bases at J; junction bases unmatched: 11. The CDR3 is CASSLIAGGMESEQFF. The CDR3 nucleotides read TGTGCCAGCAGCCTTATAGCGGGAGGGATGGAGAGTGAGCAGTTCTTC.

This rearrangement joins TRBV29-1 to TRBJ1-1; 8 nucleotides align to TRBD1. The CDR3 totals 14 residues. The V and J ends lost 4 bases and 4 bases, in that order; junction bases with no gene match: 8. Germline loops: CDR1 SQVTM, CDR2 ANQGSEA. The CDR3 region has the DNA TGCAGCGTTGTGGCGACAGGGGACGCCACTGAAGCTTTCTTT. Its translation is CSVVATGDATEAFF.

The chain recombines TRBV7-6 with TRBJ2-5; perhaps TRBD2 as D (6 bases). The CDR3 is 14 residues long. Between the trimmed V and J ends, which lost 5 bases and 5 bases, there was a span of 15 bases. The germline CDR1 and CDR2 sequences are SGHVS and FNYEAQ. The CDR3 nucleotides read TGTGCCAGCAGCCCGGGGTGGGGGGTGGAGACCCAGTACTTC. It codes for CASSPGWGVETQYF.

This clonotype has just a few counts. The J gene is TRBJ1-1, the V gene TRBV5-1; D may be TRBD1 (5 bases). CDR1 is SGHRS and CDR2 is YFSETQ in the germline V gene. V gave up 0 bases and J gave up 6 bases, with 15 bases separating them. The CDR3 spans 15 residues. CDR3 sequence (DNA): TGCGCCAGCAGCTTGGCTCAGGGTTTTGAAGCTGAAGCTTTCTTT. It is translated as CASSLAQGFEAEAFF.

In its sample, this clonotype was seen many times. This rearrangement joins TRBV5-1 to TRBJ2-7; D remains unclear. CDR1 is SGHRS, CDR2 YFSETQ, per germline. The ends were cut back, 1 base at V and 5 bases at J, with 10 bases in the middle. CDR3 length: 13 residues. The CDR3 loop is CASSLIRGNEQYF. The CDR3 DNA reads as TGCGCCAGCAGCTTGATCAGAGGAAACGAGCAGTACTTC.

The chain employs TRBV7-9 and TRBJ2-7; the match to TRBD2 covers 10 bases. This CDR3 is 16 amino acids long. V shed 4 bases, J shed 2 bases, and the junction held 8 bases outside the gene matches. Germline V gene data show CDR1 as SEHNR and CDR2 as FQNEAQ (reference sequence). CDR3 nucleotides: TGTGCCAGCAGCTATCCCTGGACTAGCGGCACCTACGAGCAGTACTTC. It yields the protein CASSYPWTSGTYEQYF.

The V gene is TRBV5-6, the J gene TRBJ1-5; D ambiguous. The CDR3 totals 14 residues. The germline gives CDR1 SGHDT, CDR2 YYEEEE. V lost 0 bases, J lost 4 bases, and 8 bases lay in between. The CDR3 loop reads CASSLGSWNQPQHF. For the CDR3, the DNA is TGTGCCAGCAGCTTGGGCTCATGGAATCAGCCCCAGCATTTT.

The chain carries TRBV20-1 and TRBJ1-4; D unresolved. The CDR3 consists of 13 residues. Germline V gene data show CDR1 as DFQATT and CDR2 as SNEGSKA (reference sequence). The ends were cut back, 6 bases at V and 7 bases at J, with 15 bases in the middle. The CDR3 nucleotides are TGCAGTGCCATGAGTGGGAACCCTGAAAAACTGTTTTTT. Translation: CSAMSGNPEKLFF.

The chain links TRBV28 to TRBJ2-7, with 10 bases matching TRBD2. This CDR3 is 16 amino acids long. Germline CDR1 is MDHEN and CDR2 is SYDVKM. V dropped 3 bases and J dropped 5; count of bases not matched to a gene: 10. The CDR3 spells CASSFRAGGPDNEQYF. In nucleotides, the CDR3 is TGTGCCAGCAGTTTTAGAGCGGGAGGGCCTGACAACGAGCAGTACTTC.

The table lists this clonotype with a few counts. J is TRBJ1-2 and V is TRBV7-8, with 7 bases that match TRBD1. From germline, CDR1 is SGHVS and CDR2 FQNEAQ. V dropped 0 bases and J dropped 8; count of bases not matched to a gene: 3. This CDR3 contains 13 residues. In nucleotides, the CDR3 is TGTGCCAGCAGCTTAGCAGGGGGCAGCGGCTACACCTTC. This encodes CASSLAGGSGYTF.